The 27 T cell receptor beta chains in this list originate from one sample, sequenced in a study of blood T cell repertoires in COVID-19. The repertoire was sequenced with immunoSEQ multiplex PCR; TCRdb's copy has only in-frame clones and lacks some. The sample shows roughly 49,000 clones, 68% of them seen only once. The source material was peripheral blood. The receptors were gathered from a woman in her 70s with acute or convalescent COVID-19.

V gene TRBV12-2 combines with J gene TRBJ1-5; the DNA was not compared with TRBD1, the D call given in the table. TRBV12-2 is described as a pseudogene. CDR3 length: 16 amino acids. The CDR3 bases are TGTGCAAGTCGGACAGGGGGCTTAGAATGCAATCAGCCCCAGCATTTT. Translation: CASRTGGLECNQPQHF.

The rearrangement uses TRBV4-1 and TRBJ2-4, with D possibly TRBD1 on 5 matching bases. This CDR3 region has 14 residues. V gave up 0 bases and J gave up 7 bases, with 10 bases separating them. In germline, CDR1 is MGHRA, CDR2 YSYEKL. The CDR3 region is CASSQEGVGNIQYF. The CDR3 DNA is TGCGCCAGCAGCCAAGAAGGGGTCGGGAACATTCAGTACTTC.

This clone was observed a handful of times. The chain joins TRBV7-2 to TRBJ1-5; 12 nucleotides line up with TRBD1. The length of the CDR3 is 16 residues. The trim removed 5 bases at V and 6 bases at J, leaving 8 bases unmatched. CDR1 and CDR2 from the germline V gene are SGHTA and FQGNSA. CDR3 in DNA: TGTGCCAGCAGCCCCGCCGGGACAGGGGGCGGTCAGCCCCAGCATTTT. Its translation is CASSPAGTGGGQPQHF.

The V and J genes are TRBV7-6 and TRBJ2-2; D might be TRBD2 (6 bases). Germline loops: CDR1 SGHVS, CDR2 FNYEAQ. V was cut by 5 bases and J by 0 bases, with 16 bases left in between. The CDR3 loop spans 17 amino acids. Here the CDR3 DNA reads TGTGCCAGCAGCCTCATTCCTAGCGTTACGAACACCGGGGAGCTGTTTTTT. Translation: CASSLIPSVTNTGELFF.

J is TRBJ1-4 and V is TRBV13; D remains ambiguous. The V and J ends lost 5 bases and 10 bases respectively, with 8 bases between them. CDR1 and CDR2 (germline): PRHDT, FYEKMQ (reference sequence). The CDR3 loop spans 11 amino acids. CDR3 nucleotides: TGTGCCAGCAGCGGCAGCGGAAAACTGTTTTTT. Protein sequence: CASSGSGKLFF.

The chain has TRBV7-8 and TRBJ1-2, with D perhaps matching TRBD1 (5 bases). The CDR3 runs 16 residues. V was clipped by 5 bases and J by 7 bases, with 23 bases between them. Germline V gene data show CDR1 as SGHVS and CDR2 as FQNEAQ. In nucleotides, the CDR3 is TGTGCCAGCAGCCCGAGCCCGCCCGGGGGGTCGACTGGCTACACCTTC. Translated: CASSPSPPGGSTGYTF. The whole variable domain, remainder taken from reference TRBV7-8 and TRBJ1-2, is GAGVSQSPRYKVAKRGQDVALRCDPISGHVSLFWYQQALGQGPEFLTYFQNEAQLDKSGLPSDRFFAERPEGSVSTLKIQRTQQEDSAVYLCASSPSPPGGSTGYTFGSGTRLTVV.

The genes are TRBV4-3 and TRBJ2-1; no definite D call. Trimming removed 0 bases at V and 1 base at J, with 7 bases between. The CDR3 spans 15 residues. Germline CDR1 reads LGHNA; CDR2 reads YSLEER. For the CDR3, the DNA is TGCGCCAGCAGCCAAGAGCCCAGATCCTACAATGAGCAGTTCTTC. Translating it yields CASSQEPRSYNEQFF.

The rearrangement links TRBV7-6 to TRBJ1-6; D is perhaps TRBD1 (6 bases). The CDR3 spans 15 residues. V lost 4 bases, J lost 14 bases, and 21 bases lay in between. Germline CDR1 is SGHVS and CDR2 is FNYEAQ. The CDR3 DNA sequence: TGTGCCAGCAGCTCGGACAGCCCCCAGGTGTCGGCCCTCCACTTT. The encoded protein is CASSSDSPQVSALHF.

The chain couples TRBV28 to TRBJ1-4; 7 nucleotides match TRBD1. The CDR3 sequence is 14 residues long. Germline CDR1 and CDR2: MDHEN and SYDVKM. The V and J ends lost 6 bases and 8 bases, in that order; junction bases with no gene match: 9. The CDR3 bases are TGTGCCAGCAGCGCCGGGACAGAAAGAGAAAAACTGTTTTTT. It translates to CASSAGTEREKLFF.

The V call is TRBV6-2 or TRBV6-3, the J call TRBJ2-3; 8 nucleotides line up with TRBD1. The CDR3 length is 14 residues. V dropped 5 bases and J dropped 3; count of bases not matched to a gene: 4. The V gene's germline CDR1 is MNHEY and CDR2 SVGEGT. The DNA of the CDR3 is TGTGCCAGCAGTCGGACAGGGCTTACAGATACGCAGTATTTT. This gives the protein CASSRTGLTDTQYF.

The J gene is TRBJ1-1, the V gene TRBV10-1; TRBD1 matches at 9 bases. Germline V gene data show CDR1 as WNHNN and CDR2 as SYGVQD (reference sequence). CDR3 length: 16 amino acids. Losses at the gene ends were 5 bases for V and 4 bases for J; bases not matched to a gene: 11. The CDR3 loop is CASSTNTGGRSTEAFF. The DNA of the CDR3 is TGCGCCAGCAGTACTAATACAGGGGGCAGAAGCACTGAAGCTTTCTTT.

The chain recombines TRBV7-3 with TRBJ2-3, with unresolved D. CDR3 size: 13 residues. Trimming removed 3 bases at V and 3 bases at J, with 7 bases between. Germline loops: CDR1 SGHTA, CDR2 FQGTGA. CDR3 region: CASSFTETDTQYF. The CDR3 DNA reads TGTGCCAGCAGCTTCACAGAAACAGATACGCAGTATTTT.

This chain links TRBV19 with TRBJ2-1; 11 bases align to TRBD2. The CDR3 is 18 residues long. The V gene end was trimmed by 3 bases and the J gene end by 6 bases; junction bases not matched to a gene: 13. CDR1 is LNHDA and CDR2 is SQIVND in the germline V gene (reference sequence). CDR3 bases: TGTGCCAGTAGTATTCGAACTAGCGGGAGCCCGGGGGCCAATGAGCAGTTCTTC. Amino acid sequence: CASSIRTSGSPGANEQFF.

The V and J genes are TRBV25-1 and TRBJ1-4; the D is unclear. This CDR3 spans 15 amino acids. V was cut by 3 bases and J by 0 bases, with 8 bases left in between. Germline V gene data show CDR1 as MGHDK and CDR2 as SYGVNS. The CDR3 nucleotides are TGTGCCAGCAGTGATCCGATAGCAACTAATGAAAAACTGTTTTTT. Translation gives CASSDPIATNEKLFF.

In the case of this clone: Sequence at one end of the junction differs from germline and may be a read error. CDR3 sequence (DNA): TGTGCCTGTAGTCCCACGACAGGGGGGAATCAGCCCCAGCATTTT. Translating gives CACSPTTGGNQPQHF. The V and J genes are TRBV19 and TRBJ1-5; 9 positions agree with TRBD1. Germline V gene data show CDR1 as LNHDA and CDR2 as SQIVND (reference sequence). The CDR3 is made up of 15 amino acids.

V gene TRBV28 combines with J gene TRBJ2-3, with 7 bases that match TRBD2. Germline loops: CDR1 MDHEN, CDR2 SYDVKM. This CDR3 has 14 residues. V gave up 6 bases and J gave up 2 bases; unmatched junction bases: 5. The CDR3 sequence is CASRTGGTTDTQYF. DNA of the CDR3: TGTGCCAGCAGAACGGGAGGCACCACAGATACGCAGTATTTT.

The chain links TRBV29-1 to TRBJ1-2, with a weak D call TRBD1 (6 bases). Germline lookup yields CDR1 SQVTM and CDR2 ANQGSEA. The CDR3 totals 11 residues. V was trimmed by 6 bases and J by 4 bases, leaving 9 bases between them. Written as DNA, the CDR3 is TGCAGCGTCTGGACAGTCTATGGCTACACCTTC. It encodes CSVWTVYGYTF.

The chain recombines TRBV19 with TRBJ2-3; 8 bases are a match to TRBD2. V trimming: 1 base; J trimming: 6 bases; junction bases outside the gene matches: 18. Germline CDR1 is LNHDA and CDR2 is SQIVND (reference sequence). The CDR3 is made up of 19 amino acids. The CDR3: CASSIVWQTLSGSQDTQYF. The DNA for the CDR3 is TGTGCCAGTAGTATAGTATGGCAGACCTTAAGCGGGAGCCAGGATACGCAGTATTTT. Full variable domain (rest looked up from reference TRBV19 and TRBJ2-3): DGGITQSPKYLFRKEGQNVTLSCEQNLNHDAMYWYRQDPGQGLRLIYYSQIVNDFQKGDIAEGYSVSREKKESFPLTVTSAQKNPTAFYLCASSIVWQTLSGSQDTQYFGPGTRLTVL.

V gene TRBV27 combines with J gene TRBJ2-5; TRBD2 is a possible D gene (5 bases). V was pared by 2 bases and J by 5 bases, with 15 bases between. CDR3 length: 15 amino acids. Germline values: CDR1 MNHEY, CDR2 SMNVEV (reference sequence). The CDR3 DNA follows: TGTGCCAGCAGTTTAGGACCAGGACTGTTGGAGACCCAGTACTTC. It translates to CASSLGPGLLETQYF.

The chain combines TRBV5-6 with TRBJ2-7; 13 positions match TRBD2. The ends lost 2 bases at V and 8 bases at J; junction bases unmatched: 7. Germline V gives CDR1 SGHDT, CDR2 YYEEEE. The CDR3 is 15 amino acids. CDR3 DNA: TGTGCCAGCAGCTTAACTAGCGGGGGGGCGAGCCAGCAGTACTTC. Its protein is CASSLTSGGASQQYF.

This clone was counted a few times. The CDR3 loop reads CSVVLQGGVTDTQYF. In DNA form, the CDR3 reads TGCAGCGTTGTCCTACAGGGGGGGGTCACAGATACGCAGTATTTT. The chain is built from TRBV29-1 and TRBJ2-3; D possibly corresponds to TRBD1 (8 bases). CDR3 length: 15 residues. V was clipped by 4 bases and J by 2 bases, with 16 bases between them. The germline V gene encodes CDR1 SQVTM and CDR2 ANQGSEA.

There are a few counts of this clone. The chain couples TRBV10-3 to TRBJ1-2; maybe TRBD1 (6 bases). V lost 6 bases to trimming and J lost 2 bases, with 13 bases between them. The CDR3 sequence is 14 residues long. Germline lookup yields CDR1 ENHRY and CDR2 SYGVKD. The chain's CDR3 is CAIRRTVANYGYTF. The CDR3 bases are TGTGCCATCAGACGGACAGTCGCGAACTATGGCTACACCTTC.

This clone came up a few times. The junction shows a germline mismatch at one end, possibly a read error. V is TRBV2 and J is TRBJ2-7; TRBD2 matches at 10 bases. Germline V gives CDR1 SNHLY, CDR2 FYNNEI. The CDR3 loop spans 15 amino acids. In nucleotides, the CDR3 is TGTGCCAGCAGTGAATCCCTAGCGGGAGAAGGACCCCCCTTCTTC. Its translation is CASSESLAGEGPPFF.

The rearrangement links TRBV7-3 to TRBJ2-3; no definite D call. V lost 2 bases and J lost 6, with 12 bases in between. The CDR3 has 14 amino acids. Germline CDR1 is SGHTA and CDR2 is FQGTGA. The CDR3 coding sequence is TGTGCCAGCAGCTTAGGCGGATCTTGGGATACGCAGTATTTT. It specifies CASSLGGSWDTQYF.

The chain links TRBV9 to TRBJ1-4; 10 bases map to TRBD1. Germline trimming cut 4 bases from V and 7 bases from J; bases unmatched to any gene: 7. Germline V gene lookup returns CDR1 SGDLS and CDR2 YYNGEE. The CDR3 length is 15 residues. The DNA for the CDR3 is TGTGCCAGCAGCCTATCGGGACAGGGGACTGAAAAACTGTTTTTT. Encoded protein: CASSLSGQGTEKLFF.

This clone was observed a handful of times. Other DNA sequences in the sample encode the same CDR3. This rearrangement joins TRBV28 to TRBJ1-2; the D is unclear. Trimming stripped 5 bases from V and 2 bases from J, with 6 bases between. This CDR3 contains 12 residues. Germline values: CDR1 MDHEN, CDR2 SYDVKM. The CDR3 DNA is TGTGCCAGCAGTCGTCAGAACTATGGCTACACCTTC. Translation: CASSRQNYGYTF.

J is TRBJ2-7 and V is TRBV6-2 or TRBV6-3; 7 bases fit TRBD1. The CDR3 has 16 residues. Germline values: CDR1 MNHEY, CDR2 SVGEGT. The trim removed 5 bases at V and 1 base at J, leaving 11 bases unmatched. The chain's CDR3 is CASSRTGVFRSYEQYF. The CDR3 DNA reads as TGTGCCAGCAGTAGGACAGGCGTTTTTCGTTCCTACGAGCAGTACTTC.